The entry below describes one TCR beta chain. The sample originates from a study of blood T cell repertoires in COVID-19. Overall study context: From the United States, Italy and Spain came samples of acute and convalescent COVID-19. The analysed material was cDNA or gDNA that came from T cells, B-cell-depleted T cells, or PBMCs.

Methods used by the authors: By means of reference gene primer amplification, nucleated cell counts were estimated. Data came from immunoSEQ multiplex PCR; TCRdb stores just in-frame clones and leaves some out. V, J and clone size are those of that table, while D and trimming were read from the DNA. The sample has just under 60,000 clones, approximately 78% seen once; the top ten hold roughly 12%. CDR3 length equals 15 residues. Per the germline V gene, CDR1 is SGHNT and CDR2 is YENEEA. The germline V and J ends were trimmed by 3 bases and 4 bases, with 15 bases remaining between them. The genes are TRBV11-3 and TRBJ1-1; possible D gene TRBD1, 5 bases. The sample comprised peripheral blood. This receptor was identified in a man at least 80 years old with acute or convalescent COVID-19. The CDR3 sequence is CASSLGGSLTTEAFF. The CDR3 DNA sequence: TGTGCCAGCAGCTTGGGGGGGTCTCTGACCACTGAAGCTTTCTTT.